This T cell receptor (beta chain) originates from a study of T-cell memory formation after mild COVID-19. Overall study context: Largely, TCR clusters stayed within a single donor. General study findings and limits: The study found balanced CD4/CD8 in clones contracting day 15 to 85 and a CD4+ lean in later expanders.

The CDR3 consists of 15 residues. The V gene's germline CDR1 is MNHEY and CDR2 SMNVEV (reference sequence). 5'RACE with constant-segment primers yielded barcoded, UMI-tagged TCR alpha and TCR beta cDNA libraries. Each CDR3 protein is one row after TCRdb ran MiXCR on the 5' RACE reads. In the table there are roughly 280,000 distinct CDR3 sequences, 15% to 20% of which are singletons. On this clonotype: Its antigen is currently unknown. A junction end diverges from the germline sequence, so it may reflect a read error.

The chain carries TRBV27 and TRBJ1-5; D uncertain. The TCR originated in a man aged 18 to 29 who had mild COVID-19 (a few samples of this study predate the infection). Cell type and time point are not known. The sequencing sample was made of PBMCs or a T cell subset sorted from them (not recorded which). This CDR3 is CASSLEGMGNQPQHF. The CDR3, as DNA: TGTGCCAGCAGCCTCGAGGGAATGGGCAATCAGCCACAGCATTTT.